Sequencing of this T cell receptor beta chain was carried out in a study of CD8+ T cells in alopecia areata. About the study: A 6-month period off drug followed tofacitinib, which lasted 6 to 18 months.

The CDR3 runs 15 residues. V lost 4 bases and J lost 1; bases outside the gene matches: 8. The germline V gene has CDR1 SQVTM and CDR2 ANQGSEA. RNA, once extracted, was reverse transcribed into cDNA for use as the sequencing template. Some clones are missing from TCRdb's copy, which holds only in-frame ones; the method was immunoSEQ multiplex PCR. Of about 130,000 clones in the sample, roughly 58% were seen once. The clonotype was recovered from a human donor with alopecia areata. V usage is TRBV29-1 and J usage is TRBJ2-3, with 7 positions matching TRBD2. Sequences were derived from CD4+ T cells sorted from blood, sampled at week 0. The CDR3 region is CSVGVSGTGTDTQYF. CDR3 in DNA: TGCAGCGTTGGCGTAAGCGGGACGGGCACAGATACGCAGTATTTT.